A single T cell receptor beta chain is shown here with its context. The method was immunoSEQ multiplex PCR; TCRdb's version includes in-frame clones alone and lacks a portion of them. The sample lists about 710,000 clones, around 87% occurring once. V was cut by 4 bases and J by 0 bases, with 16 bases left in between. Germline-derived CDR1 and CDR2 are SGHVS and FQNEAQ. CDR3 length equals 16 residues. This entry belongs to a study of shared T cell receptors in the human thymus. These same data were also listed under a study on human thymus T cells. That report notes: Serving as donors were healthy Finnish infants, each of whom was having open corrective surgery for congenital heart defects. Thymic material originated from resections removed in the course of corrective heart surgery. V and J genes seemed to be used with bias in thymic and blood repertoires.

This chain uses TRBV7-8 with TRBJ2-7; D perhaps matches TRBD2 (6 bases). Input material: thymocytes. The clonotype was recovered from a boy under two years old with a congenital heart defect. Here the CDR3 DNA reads TGTGCCAGCAGCTCCCCGCGGAGGGGACCCTCCTACGAGCAGTACTTC. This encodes CASSSPRRGPSYEQYF.